The present T cell receptor (beta chain) was sequenced within a study of blood T cell repertoires in COVID-19. Study background: Sites across the United States, Italy and Spain contributed samples from acute and convalescent COVID-19.

In assigning cohorts, the study relied on participant-reported clinical history. J was trimmed by 3 bases and V by 4 bases; bases with no gene match: 5. This CDR3 is 15 amino acids long. CDR1 is SGHTS and CDR2 is YDEGEE in the germline V gene. In the authors' methods: Cell counts per sample came from amplifying reference gene primers. Profiling relied on immunoSEQ multiplex PCR, and the TCRdb table lists in-frame clones only, not all of them. V and J calls plus clone size are reproduced from that table; the DNA served to infer D and trimming. The sample lists 200,000 to 300,000 clones; approximately 88% were seen once.

The specimen was PBMCs or T cells enriched from blood (not recorded which). The rearrangement links TRBV5-8 to TRBJ1-3, with TRBD1 matching over 9 bases. This clonotype was sampled from a woman aged 35 to 49 with acute COVID-19. DNA for the CDR3: TGTGCCAGCAGCGTGGACAGGGGACTTGGAAACACCATATATTTT. This translates into CASSVDRGLGNTIYF. Full variable domain (outside the CDR3, taken from reference TRBV5-8 and TRBJ1-3): EAGVTQSPTHLIKTRGQQATLRCSPISGHTSVYWYQQALGLGLQFLLWYDEGEERNRGNFPPRFSGRQFPNYSSELNVNALELEDSALYLCASSVDRGLGNTIYFGEGSWLTVV.